The 30 T cell receptor beta chains presented below share a single source sample, sequenced in a study of CD8 T cells in ankylosing spondylitis. TCRdb ran MiXCR on the 5' RACE reads and lists one entry per CDR3 protein. The sample lists about 480,000 distinct CDR3 sequences; approximately 17% were seen once. General study findings and limits: There was a TCR beta motif, made of several highly homologous variants, that appeared characteristic of ankylosing spondylitis blood.

These receptors are not linked to any known antigen. The specimen sequenced was blood, either unsorted or a sorted T cell fraction (not recorded which). These receptors originate from a male donor with ankylosing spondylitis.

The chain links TRBV5-1 to TRBJ1-1, with a tentative D call TRBD1 (6 bases). V was shortened by 4 bases and J by 1 base, with 17 bases between the two germline ends. Germline loops: CDR1 SGHRS, CDR2 YFSETQ. The CDR3 extends over 16 amino acids. The CDR3 coding sequence is TGCGCCAGCAGCCAAAGGGGGGCAGGGTCGAACACTGAAGCTTTCTTT. It translates to CASSQRGAGSNTEAFF.

This clonotype was seen repeatedly, ten times or more. Here the CDR3 reads CASSTTGGLGAFF. Here the CDR3 DNA reads TGCGCCAGCAGCACCACAGGGGGCCTTGGGGCTTTCTTT. V and J are TRBV5-1 and TRBJ1-1, with 9 bases fitting TRBD1. The germline gives CDR1 SGHRS, CDR2 YFSETQ. Trimming cost V 4 bases and J 11 bases; bases outside gene matches: 9. The CDR3 sequence is 13 residues long.

This chain links TRBV5-5 with TRBJ2-7, with 10 bases that match TRBD1. V was clipped by 4 bases and J by 6 bases; unmatched bases: 7. CDR1 is SGHKS and CDR2 is YYEKEE in the germline V gene (reference sequence). The CDR3 sequence is 14 residues long. Here the CDR3 reads CASSPGQGVSEQYF. DNA for the CDR3: TGTGCCAGCAGCCCCGGACAGGGGGTGAGCGAGCAGTACTTC.

The chain links TRBV4-2 to TRBJ1-2, with 7 bases aligning to TRBD1. Germline CDR1 is LGHNA and CDR2 is YNFKEQ. With V trimmed by 5 bases and J by 3 bases, 6 bases remained unmatched. The CDR3 is made up of 14 amino acids. The CDR3 DNA reads as TGTGCCAGCAGCTACAGGGGAGGTTACTATGGCTACACCTTC. This gives the protein CASSYRGGYYGYTF.

This chain connects TRBV7-8 to TRBJ2-7, with 7 bases lining up with TRBD1. V was clipped by 1 base and J by 9 bases; unmatched bases: 3. The CDR3 contains 12 residues. Per the germline V gene, CDR1 is SGHVS and CDR2 is FQNEAQ. CDR3 nucleotides: TGTGCCAGCAGCTTAGGACAGGGCGGGCAGTACTTC. This codes for CASSLGQGGQYF.

The chain carries TRBV18 and TRBJ2-7; D possibly corresponds to TRBD1 (6 bases). In germline, CDR1 is KGHSH, CDR2 LQKENI. The CDR3 contains 14 residues. With 2 bases removed from V and 5 bases from J, the gap between germline ends came to 13 bases. CDR3 region: CASSPRTDNDEQYF. In nucleotides, the CDR3 is TGTGCCAGCTCACCAAGGACAGATAACGACGAGCAGTACTTC.

The sample holds a few counts of this clonotype. The rearrangement links TRBV18 to TRBJ2-1; D gene unclear. Germline-derived CDR1 and CDR2 are KGHSH and LQKENI. CDR3 size: 12 residues. Trimming removed 3 bases from V and 8 bases from J, with 8 bases in between. CDR3 amino acids: CASSPLGDEQFF. CDR3 coding DNA: TGTGCCAGCTCACCTCTGGGCGATGAGCAGTTCTTC.

This chain uses TRBV12-3 or TRBV12-4 with TRBJ2-7; D is unclear. Between the trimmed V and J ends, which lost 5 bases and 3 bases, there was a span of 14 bases. The CDR3 contains 14 residues. CDR3 DNA sequence: TGTGCCAGCAGTAGTACGTTAGGTCTCTACGAGCAGTACTTC. It yields the protein CASSSTLGLYEQYF.

This chain uses TRBV3-1 with TRBJ2-3; no clear D. The germline gives CDR1 LGHDT, CDR2 YNNKEL (reference sequence). The CDR3 contains 13 residues. Deletions cut 1 base from V and 5 bases from J, with 7 bases between. The chain's CDR3 is CASSQVDGDTQYF. CDR3 sequence (DNA): TGTGCCAGCAGCCAAGTTGACGGAGATACGCAGTATTTT.

This clonotype was seen more than once but under ten times. The chain uses TRBV7-2 and TRBJ1-5, with D possibly being TRBD1 (5 bases). There are 15 residues in the CDR3. Per germline, CDR1 SGHTA and CDR2 FQGNSA. Trimming removed 0 bases at V and 4 bases at J, with 10 bases between. As DNA, the CDR3 is TGTGCCAGCAGCTTAGCGTTTGGGGGTAATCAGCCCCAGCATTTT. The encoded protein is CASSLAFGGNQPQHF.

This clonotype was observed once. The V gene is TRBV6-1, the J gene TRBJ2-2; TRBD1 matches 7 bases. Trimming cost V 7 bases and J 5 bases; bases outside gene matches: 10. The CDR3 length is 15 residues. Germline CDR1 and CDR2: MNHNS and SASEGT. The CDR3 DNA is TGTGCCAGCAAAGCCGACAGGGTGGAAACCGGGGAGCTGTTTTTT. Translation gives CASKADRVETGELFF.

V gene TRBV30 combines with J gene TRBJ1-1; D ambiguous. Germline loops: CDR1 GTSNPN, CDR2 SVGIG (reference sequence). This CDR3 has 13 residues. Trimming removed 0 bases at V and 3 bases at J, with 8 bases between. CDR3 in DNA: TGTGCCTGGAGTGTACGTGAGGACACTGAAGCTTTCTTT. Protein sequence: CAWSVREDTEAFF.

In this sample, this clonotype turned up a few times. The J gene is TRBJ1-5, the V gene TRBV28, with 7 bases identical to TRBD1. Germline V gene sequence: CDR1 MDHEN, CDR2 SYDVKM. V was pared by 3 bases and J by 3 bases, with 2 bases of the junction left unmatched. The length of the CDR3 is 14 residues. In DNA, the CDR3 is TGTGCCAGCAGTTTGGACAGGACCAATCAGCCCCAGCATTTT. Translating gives CASSLDRTNQPQHF.

The V call is TRBV7-2, the J call TRBJ1-5; D unclear. Per germline, CDR1 SGHTA and CDR2 FQGNSA. V lost 7 bases and J 0 bases, leaving 13 bases between the germline ends. The CDR3 contains 15 residues. The CDR3 loop is CASTILPLSNQPQHF. Here the CDR3 DNA reads TGTGCCAGCACAATACTACCCCTTAGCAATCAGCCCCAGCATTTT.

This chain connects TRBV4-1 to TRBJ2-1, with TRBD1 matching 9 bases. The germline V gene has CDR1 MGHRA and CDR2 YSYEKL. The CDR3 length is 16 residues. The V segment lost 4 bases and the J segment 4 bases; nucleotides outside the gene matches: 8. CDR3 amino acids: CASSPTDRGPYNEQFF. The CDR3 coding sequence is TGCGCCAGCAGCCCCACGGACAGGGGTCCTTACAATGAGCAGTTCTTC.

Turning to this clonotype: A much bigger clone sits one base away, suggesting this may be a read error. The chain combines TRBV12-3 or TRBV12-4 with TRBJ2-7; no clear D gene. The CDR3 is 12 residues long. V was trimmed by 6 bases and J by 8 bases, leaving 14 bases between them. The CDR3 reads CASSPTAYKQYF. DNA for the CDR3: TGTGCCAGCAGCCCTACGGCTTACAAGCAGTACTTC.

In its sample, this clonotype was seen a few times. The rearrangement links TRBV7-2 to TRBJ1-1; no clear D. In germline, CDR1 is SGHTA, CDR2 FQGNSA. The CDR3 is 11 residues long. V dropped 3 bases and J dropped 11 bases, with 10 bases sitting between them. CDR3 amino acids: CASSFQLSAFF. CDR3 in DNA: TGTGCCAGCAGCTTTCAACTGTCTGCTTTCTTT.

A word on this clonotype: The junction departs from the called germline gene at one end, perhaps through a read error. The chain links TRBV24-1 to TRBJ2-5; 7 bases fit TRBD1. CDR1 is KGHDR, CDR2 SFDVKD, per germline. The CDR3 has 13 amino acids. CDR3 coding DNA: TGTGCCACCGGTGAGGGGGCCCAAGAGACCCAGTACTTC. Translation gives CATGEGAQETQYF.

This sequence joins TRBV11-1 and TRBJ2-5; weak D call: TRBD1 (7 bases). Germline values: CDR1 SGHAT, CDR2 FQDESV (reference sequence). The CDR3 totals 18 residues. Trimming left V 4 bases short and J 1 base short, with 22 bases between. The CDR3 DNA sequence: TGTGCCAGCAGCTCCACCCGACAGGGAGGTTCGGTCCAAGAGACCCAGTACTTC. Its translation is CASSSTRQGGSVQETQYF.

This clonotype was detected a few times. The chain combines TRBV29-1 with TRBJ2-3; maybe TRBD2 (6 bases). This CDR3 is built from 12 residues. Germline lookup yields CDR1 SQVTM and CDR2 ANQGSEA. The CDR3 spells CTFRGSTDTQYF. CDR3 nucleotides: TGCACGTTCCGGGGGAGCACAGATACGCAGTATTTT.

This clonotype was seen a handful of times. The V and J genes are TRBV20-1 and TRBJ2-7, with D tentatively TRBD1 (6 bases). This CDR3 contains 14 residues. Trimming cost V 1 base and J 3 bases, with 13 bases left between them. The V gene's germline CDR1 is DFQATT and CDR2 SNEGSKA (reference sequence). CDR3 sequence: CSARVEQGGYEQYF. Here the CDR3 DNA reads TGCAGTGCTAGAGTAGAACAGGGTGGCTACGAGCAGTACTTC.

J is TRBJ2-1 and V is TRBV5-1; TRBD2 might be the D (5 bases). Germline V lookup: CDR1 SGHRS, CDR2 YFSETQ. This CDR3 has 16 residues. Trimming took off 7 bases at V and 2 bases at J, with 19 bases between the two ends. The DNA for the CDR3 is TGCGCCAGCTTCCGGGGAAGAGCGAGCGCCTACAATGAGCAGTTCTTC. This sequence encodes CASFRGRASAYNEQFF.

This clonotype was seen ten or more times. V usage is TRBV11-2 and J usage is TRBJ2-2; D gene ambiguous. The germline gives CDR1 SGHAT, CDR2 FQNNGV. Trimming took 1 base from V and 1 from J, leaving 7 bases between them. The CDR3 spans 15 residues. The CDR3 DNA reads TGTGCCAGCAGCTTAGCAGGAATGAACACCGGGGAGCTGTTTTTT. It translates to CASSLAGMNTGELFF.

This clonotype was detected a few times. The CDR3 sequence: CASSRLSETQYF. The CDR3 region has the DNA TGTGCCAGCAGCCGGCTATCAGAGACCCAGTACTTC. The chain is built from TRBV3-1 and TRBJ2-5; no definite D call. Trimming pared 4 bases from V and 4 bases from J, leaving 7 bases between. Germline V gene lookup returns CDR1 LGHDT and CDR2 YNNKEL (reference sequence). The CDR3 loop spans 12 amino acids.

This clonotype was detected a few times. The V and J genes are TRBV28 and TRBJ2-1; TRBD1 matches 9 bases. The CDR3 covers 15 residues. Germline V CDR1 and CDR2: MDHEN, SYDVKM. V was pared by 2 bases and J by 9 bases, with 8 bases of the junction left unmatched. CDR3 protein: CASSLRDRVYSEQFF. Here the CDR3 DNA reads TGTGCCAGCAGTTTACGGGACAGGGTCTACTCTGAGCAGTTCTTC. The full variable domain, with the rest looked up from reference TRBV28 and TRBJ2-1, is DVKVTQSSRYLVKRTGEKVFLECVQDMDHENMFWYRQDPGLGLRLIYFSYDVKMKEKGDIPEGYSVSREKKERFSLILESASTNQTSMYLCASSLRDRVYSEQFFGPGTRLTVL.

This clonotype was picked up a small number of times. CDR3: CASSDTSQGHEQFF. The CDR3 coding sequence is TGTGCCAGCAGCGACACATCACAGGGCCATGAGCAGTTCTTC. This sequence joins TRBV9 and TRBJ2-1; weak D call: TRBD1 (6 bases). This CDR3 is built from 14 residues. Trimming stripped 3 bases from V and 8 bases from J, with 15 bases between. Germline V lookup: CDR1 SGDLS, CDR2 YYNGEE.

There are many counts of this clonotype. The chain carries TRBV5-1 and TRBJ1-1; the D gene is possibly TRBD1 (5 bases). V dropped 4 bases and J dropped 3 bases, with 16 bases sitting between them. Germline V gene lookup returns CDR1 SGHRS and CDR2 YFSETQ. The length of the CDR3 is 15 residues. The chain's CDR3 is CASSDRGDTDTEAFF. The DNA of the CDR3 is TGCGCCAGCAGCGATAGGGGTGACACGGACACTGAAGCTTTCTTT. The full variable domain, rest sourced from reference TRBV5-1 and TRBJ1-1, is KAGVTQTPRYLIKTRGQQVTLSCSPISGHRSVSWYQQTPGQGLQFLFEYFSETQRNKGNFPGRFSGRQFSNSRSEMNVSTLELGDSALYLCASSDRGDTDTEAFFGQGTRLTVV.

V and J are TRBV18 and TRBJ2-7, with D tentatively TRBD1 or TRBD2 (5 bases each). V gave up 4 bases and J gave up 2 bases, with 18 bases separating them. The length of the CDR3 is 16 residues. The germline CDR1 and CDR2 sequences are KGHSH and LQKENI. The CDR3, as DNA: TGTGCCAGCTCACTAAGAGGGACGGATAGTACCTACGAGCAGTACTTC. Translation: CASSLRGTDSTYEQYF. Supplemented by reference TRBV18 and TRBJ2-7, the full variable domain reads NAGVMQNPRHLVRRRGQEARLRCSPMKGHSHVYWYRQLPEEGLKFMVYLQKENIIDESGMPKERFSAEFPKEGPSILRIQQVVRGDSAAYFCASSLRGTDSTYEQYFGPGTRLTVT.

The chain is built from TRBV5-5 and TRBJ2-1; D might be TRBD2 (5 bases). In germline, CDR1 is SGHKS, CDR2 YYEKEE (reference sequence). V was clipped by 1 base and J by 4 bases, with 18 bases between them. The CDR3 is 17 amino acids. The CDR3 coding sequence is TGTGCCAGCAGCTTGCTTTTCCGGAGGACCATATACAATGAGCAGTTCTTC. This translates into CASSLLFRRTIYNEQFF.

A few counts support this clonotype. The V call is TRBV27, the J call TRBJ1-6; D is perhaps TRBD1 (6 bases). V lost 5 bases and J lost 7, with 12 bases in between. Germline lookup yields CDR1 MNHEY and CDR2 SMNVEV (reference sequence). CDR3 length: 14 amino acids. This CDR3 reads CASSGGRENSPLHF. In nucleotides, the CDR3 is TGTGCCAGCAGTGGGGGGCGAGAAAATTCACCCCTCCACTTT.